Shown below are 25 T cell receptor beta chains from a single sample sequenced in a study of T cells expressing NK-cell markers. TCRdb derives one entry per CDR3 protein from the 5' RACE reads, leaving out DNA. This repertoire comprises about 30,000 distinct CDR3 sequences; its ten largest clones make up about 60%. Sequencing input: blood T cells: a sorted CD56 or NKG2C T cell subset, CD4+ or CD8+ T cells, or bulk PBMC T cells (not recorded which). The receptors stem from a woman aged 18 to 75 in good health.

The V gene is TRBV5-1, the J gene TRBJ2-5; TCRdb lists TRBD1, though no DNA is available to test this call. Germline V gene data show CDR1 as SGHRS and CDR2 as YFSETQ. There are 14 residues in the CDR3. The CDR3 sequence: CASSPDRAQETQYF.

The chain combines TRBV28 with TRBJ2-7; TCRdb designates TRBD2, a call that cannot be tested without DNA. The germline V gene encodes CDR1 MDHEN and CDR2 SYDVKM. The CDR3 spans 16 residues. The CDR3: CASSSLPGLETYEQYF.

V is TRBV20-1 and J is TRBJ2-2; lacking DNA, the TRBD2 call made by TCRdb goes unchecked. This CDR3 has 16 residues. Germline V gene sequence: CDR1 DFQATT, CDR2 SNEGSKA (reference sequence). CDR3 loop: CSARTSGGDYTGELFF.

This chain joins TRBV7-9 and TRBJ1-6; lacking DNA, the TRBD1 call made by TCRdb goes unchecked. Per the germline V gene, CDR1 is SEHNR and CDR2 is FQNEAQ (reference sequence). CDR3 length: 14 amino acids. This CDR3 is CASSDTGANSPLHF. Complete variable domain (other parts from reference TRBV7-9 and TRBJ1-6): DTGVSQNPRHKITKRGQNVTFRCDPISEHNRLYWYRQTLGQGPEFLTYFQNEAQLEKSRLLSDRFSAERPKGSFSTLEIQRTEQGDSAMYLCASSDTGANSPLHFGNGTRLTVT.

The chain employs TRBV21-1 and TRBJ2-7; TCRdb calls TRBD1, which cannot be checked without DNA. TRBV21-1 has pseudogene status. This CDR3 has 15 amino acids. The CDR3 loop reads CASSKFGGATYEQYF.

The chain links TRBV5-1 to TRBJ2-3; TCRdb reports TRBD2, a call that lacks DNA to check it against. The CDR3 runs to 17 residues. CDR1 and CDR2 (germline): SGHRS, YFSETQ. The CDR3 here is CASSSGTSGTSTDTQYF.

The rearrangement joins TRBV4-1 to TRBJ1-6; TCRdb's D call of TRBD1 is untestable without DNA. This CDR3 spans 15 amino acids. CDR1 is MGHRA and CDR2 is YSYEKL in the germline V gene. CDR3 sequence: CASSQRRRGDSPLHF.

The V call is TRBV5-1, the J call TRBJ1-4; as DNA is missing, the TRBD1 call by TCRdb cannot be tested. The germline V gene encodes CDR1 SGHRS and CDR2 YFSETQ. The CDR3 runs 15 residues. The CDR3 reads CASSFTGTGDEKLFF. The variable domain in full, with the rest retrieved from reference TRBV5-1 and TRBJ1-4, is KAGVTQTPRYLIKTRGQQVTLSCSPISGHRSVSWYQQTPGQGLQFLFEYFSETQRNKGNFPGRFSGRQFSNSRSEMNVSTLELGDSALYLCASSFTGTGDEKLFFGSGTQLSVL.

The gene calls are TRBV27 and TRBJ2-1; TCRdb's D gene call, TRBD2, goes unchecked for lack of DNA. The CDR3 extends over 13 amino acids. Looked up from germline, CDR1 is MNHEY and CDR2 is SMNVEV (reference sequence). The CDR3 protein is CASSPGGANEQFF.

CDR3 region: CASRPAGQGDEQYF. V and J are TRBV27 and TRBJ2-7; TCRdb names TRBD1, which stays unverified in the absence of DNA. Germline CDR1 and CDR2: MNHEY and SMNVEV (reference sequence). The CDR3 length is 14 residues.

The gene calls are TRBV5-1 and TRBJ2-1; lacking DNA, the TRBD2 call made by TCRdb goes unchecked. This CDR3 spans 12 amino acids. Germline V gives CDR1 SGHRS, CDR2 YFSETQ. CDR3 sequence: CASSLFEGEQFF.

The chain links TRBV6-4 to TRBJ2-7. Germline V gene sequence: CDR1 MRHNA, CDR2 SNTAGT. The CDR3 has 16 amino acids. The CDR3 loop reads CASSPTSTDGVNEQYF.

This chain joins TRBV27 and TRBJ1-6; the D call from TCRdb, TRBD1, cannot be confirmed without DNA. Germline V gene lookup returns CDR1 MNHEY and CDR2 SMNVEV (reference sequence). The CDR3 consists of 16 residues. The CDR3 spells CASSPIHRDVNSPLHF.

The chain recombines TRBV5-6 with TRBJ2-7; TCRdb designates TRBD1, a call that cannot be tested without DNA. Germline V lookup: CDR1 SGHDT, CDR2 YYEEEE. This CDR3 is built from 14 residues. The chain's CDR3 is CASSPWAEVYEQYF.

The rearrangement joins TRBV28 to TRBJ2-7; the D call of TRBD1 rests on TCRdb alone, since no DNA is present to check it. Germline CDR1 and CDR2: MDHEN and SYDVKM. The CDR3 length is 15 residues. The CDR3 loop is CASSEGTGYSYEQYF.

This sequence joins TRBV6-2 or TRBV6-3 and TRBJ2-5; without DNA, the TCRdb call of TRBD2 cannot be checked. The CDR3 contains 19 residues. In germline, CDR1 is MNHEY, CDR2 SVGEGT. The CDR3 spells CASSYSTRDSGITQETQYF.

The chain combines TRBV7-8 with TRBJ2-1; no DNA is available, so the TRBD1 call from TCRdb remains unchecked. CDR1 and CDR2 (germline): SGHVS, FQNEAQ. The CDR3 totals 14 residues. The CDR3 protein is CASSPPGGYNEQFF.

The chain couples TRBV29-1 to TRBJ2-1; TCRdb designates TRBD2, a call that cannot be tested without DNA. Per the germline V gene, CDR1 is SQVTM and CDR2 is ANQGSEA. This CDR3 is built from 14 residues. The CDR3 here is CSVREAGVGNEQFF.

The gene calls are TRBV27 and TRBJ2-1; the TCRdb call, TRBD2, lacks DNA for checking. CDR1 and CDR2 from the germline V gene are MNHEY and SMNVEV (reference sequence). This CDR3 has 16 residues. CDR3 sequence reads: CASSFGLATIYNEQFF.

CDR3 in amino acids: CASSLDQGSYEQYF. The rearrangement uses TRBV7-8 and TRBJ2-7; TCRdb proposes TRBD1, but this gene call is untestable without DNA. The CDR3 contains 14 residues. Germline V CDR1 and CDR2: SGHVS, FQNEAQ.

The chain carries TRBV7-8 and TRBJ2-3. Germline V CDR1 and CDR2: SGHVS, FQNEAQ. This CDR3 spans 15 amino acids. CDR3: CASSLGGFSTDTQYF.

The chain employs TRBV7-9 and TRBJ1-2. CDR1 and CDR2 from the germline V gene are SEHNR and FQNEAQ (reference sequence). This CDR3 has 16 amino acids. The CDR3 loop reads CASSRLGEGLNYGYTF.

This chain joins TRBV12-3 or TRBV12-4 and TRBJ2-2; absent DNA, TCRdb's TRBD1 call cannot be checked. CDR3 length equals 16 residues. CDR3 loop: CASSERQAPSTGELFF.

The rearrangement joins TRBV7-6 to TRBJ1-3; the TRBD1 assignment by TCRdb is unverifiable without DNA. CDR1 is SGHVS and CDR2 is FNYEAQ in the germline V gene. The CDR3 totals 14 residues. The CDR3 loop is CASSSPGTGNTIYF.

The rearrangement links TRBV15 to TRBJ2-7. The germline gives CDR1 LNHNV, CDR2 YYDKDF (reference sequence). CDR3 size: 15 residues. CDR3 in amino acids: CATSRGNRAPYEQYF. Full variable domain (remainder filled in from reference TRBV15 and TRBJ2-7): DAMVIQNPRYQVTQFGKPVTLSCSQTLNHNVMYWYQQKSSQAPKLLFHYYDKDFNNEADTPDNFQSRRPNTSFCFLDIRSPGLGDTAMYLCATSRGNRAPYEQYFGPGTRLTVT.